The rows below give T cell receptor beta chains drawn from one sample of a study of blood T cells in healthy people across ages. Each CDR3 protein is one row after TCRdb ran MiXCR on the 5' RACE reads. The sample comprises about 640,000 distinct CDR3 sequences, approximately 40% of which are singletons, and 25% to 35% rests with the top ten. Source material: blood. These receptor sequences come from a man aged 80 or over in good health. Both conserved end residues are part of each CDR3. The D gene is left open where the match is weak. A row's size may be missing; if present it is once, few, many or a size class.

d_call	v_call	j_call	clone_size	cdr3_nt	cdr3_aa
NA	TRBV6-5	TRBJ2-7	NA	TGTGCCAGCAGACGACTCTCAGAGCTCTACGAGCAGTACTTC	CASRRLSELYEQYF
NA	TRBV7-9	TRBJ1-1	NA	TGTGCCAGCAGCTTGACCCAGGGGCAGGCTGAAGCTTTCTTT	CASSLTQGQAEAFF
TRBD1	TRBV28	TRBJ2-3	NA	TGTGCCACCCTGCGACAGGGACGTGGCACAGATACGCAGTATTTT	CATLRQGRGTDTQYF
TRBD1	TRBV6-5	TRBJ2-3	few	TGTGCCAGCAGCCCATGGACAGGGGGCCGAAATACGCAGTATTTT	CASSPWTGGRNTQYF
TRBD1	TRBV6-2/TRBV6-3	TRBJ2-7	NA	TGTGCCAGCAGGAAGGGACAGAACTCCTACAATGAGCAGTACTTC	CASRKGQNSYNEQYF
TRBD2	TRBV20-1	TRBJ2-5	NA	TGCAGTGCTGTAACCGGGAGGCCCCAAGAGACCCAGTACTTC	CSAVTGRPQETQYF
TRBD2	TRBV20-1	TRBJ2-7	NA	TGCAGTGCTAGACCCAGCGGGATCACCTACAATGAGCAGTACTTC	CSARPSGITYNEQYF
NA	TRBV27	TRBJ2-1	NA	TGTGCCAGCAGTTCAGATTGGGAAGGGACCTTTAGGGAGCAGTTCTTC	CASSSDWEGTFREQFF
NA	TRBV29-1	TRBJ2-1	few	TGCAGCGAGTCGGAATCAGGTTACAATGAGCAGTTCTTC	CSESESGYNEQFF
TRBD1	TRBV7-2	TRBJ1-1	NA	TGTGCCAGCAGCCCAGCGACAGGGTACACTGAAGCTTTCTTT	CASSPATGYTEAFF
NA	TRBV10-1	TRBJ2-7	NA	TGCGCCAGCTCCAACGTGGGGTCCTACGAGCAGTACTTC	CASSNVGSYEQYF
NA	TRBV3-1	TRBJ2-1	few	TGTGCCAGCAGCCAAGAACTACAGGGTTTCCACAATGAGCAGTTCTTC	CASSQELQGFHNEQFF
NA	TRBV6-6	TRBJ2-7	NA	TGTGCCAGCAGTTACTCGCGGTTAGAGTACTTC	CASSYSRLEYF
NA	TRBV7-2	TRBJ2-1	NA	TGTGCCAGCAGCCGGTCCGACAGTTCCTACAATGAGCAGTTCTTC	CASSRSDSSYNEQFF
NA	TRBV28	TRBJ2-7	NA	TGTGCCAGCAATTCCAGCTCCTACGAGCAGTACTTC	CASNSSSYEQYF
TRBD2	TRBV9	TRBJ2-3	NA	TGTGCCAGCAGCGCAACGTTGGGGCGGGGGATTAGCACAGATACGCAGTATTTT	CASSATLGRGISTDTQYF
TRBD2	TRBV12-3/TRBV12-4	TRBJ2-7	NA	TGTGCCAGCAGTGCGACTAGCGGGCATTACAATGAGCAGTACTTC	CASSATSGHYNEQYF
TRBD1	TRBV24-1	TRBJ1-2	NA	TGTGCCACCAGTGAACGGGACAGGGGACCCTACACCTTC	CATSERDRGPYTF